The clone carrying this TCR beta chain was seen repeatedly, ten times or more. TCRdb re-called the 5' RACE reads through MiXCR, storing one row per CDR3 protein. Of approximately 69,000 distinct CDR3 sequences listed, roughly 5.2% are singletons. This record belongs to a study of CD8 T cells in ankylosing spondylitis. The CDR3 consists of 14 residues. Trimming at V came to 4 bases and at J to 4 bases, leaving 6 bases not matched to a gene. The germline CDR1 and CDR2 sequences are ENHRY and SYGVKD. The chain links TRBV10-3 to TRBJ1-2; 7 bases map to TRBD1. Input material: blood, either unsorted or a sorted T cell fraction (not recorded which). The origin of this receptor is a male donor with ankylosing spondylitis or in good health (not recorded which). The CDR3 loop is CAISAGQDLYGYTF. In nucleotides, the CDR3 is TGTGCCATCAGTGCCGGACAGGACCTCTATGGCTACACCTTC.